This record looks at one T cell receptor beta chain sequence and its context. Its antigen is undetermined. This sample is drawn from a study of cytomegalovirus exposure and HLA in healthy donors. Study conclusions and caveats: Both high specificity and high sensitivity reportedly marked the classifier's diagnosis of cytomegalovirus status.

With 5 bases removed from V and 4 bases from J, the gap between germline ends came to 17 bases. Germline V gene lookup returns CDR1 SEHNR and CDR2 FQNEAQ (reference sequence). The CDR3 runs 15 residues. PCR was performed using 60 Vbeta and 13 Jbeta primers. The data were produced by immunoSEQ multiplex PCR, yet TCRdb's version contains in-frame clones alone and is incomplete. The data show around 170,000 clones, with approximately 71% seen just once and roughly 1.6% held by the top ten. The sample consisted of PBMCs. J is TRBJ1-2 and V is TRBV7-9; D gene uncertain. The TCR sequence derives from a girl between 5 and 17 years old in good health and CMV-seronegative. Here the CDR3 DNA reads TGTGCCAGCAGCCCCTCCCCCGACTTAGCCTATGGCTACACCTTC. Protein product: CASSPSPDLAYGYTF. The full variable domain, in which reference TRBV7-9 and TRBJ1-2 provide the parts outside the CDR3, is DTGVSQNPRHKITKRGQNVTFRCDPISEHNRLYWYRQTLGQGPEFLTYFQNEAQLEKSRLLSDRFSAERPKGSFSTLEIQRTEQGDSAMYLCASSPSPDLAYGYTFGSGTRLTVV.